These T cell receptor beta chains were read from a single sample in a study of T cell repertoires in cytomegalovirus infection. TCRdb re-called the reads through MiXCR, storing one row per CDR3 protein. Counted here are about 740,000 distinct CDR3 sequences, 35% occurring once; the ten biggest clones make up 2.8%. Sequencing was done on a sample of PBMCs. All receptors come from a human donor in good health (CMV status not recorded). Some clones in this sample may be carry-over from other donors' samples. The CDR3 runs from the conserved cysteine through the conserved F or W. Each record gives: V gene, clone size, D gene, J gene, CDR3 DNA, CDR3 protein. The D gene is left open where the match is weak. Not all rows give a size; the values are once, few, many and, for expanded clones, a class.

TRBV12-3/TRBV12-4	NA	TRBD1	TRBJ1-2	TGTGCCAGCAGACGGACAGGGGGTAACTATGGCTACACCTTC	CASRRTGGNYGYTF
TRBV7-2	many	NA	TRBJ1-4	TGTGCCAGCACCCTCGACAGAAATAATGAAAAACTGTTTTTT	CASTLDRNNEKLFF
TRBV6-1	few	TRBD1	TRBJ2-1	TGTGCCAGCAGTAAGAAGACAGGGGCAACCTACAATGAGCAGTTCTTC	CASSKKTGATYNEQFF
TRBV28	NA	NA	TRBJ1-2	TGTGCCAGCAGTTTATCGGGGGTATCCATCTATGGCTACACCTTC	CASSLSGVSIYGYTF
TRBV7-6	NA	NA	TRBJ2-2	TGTGCCAGCAGCTTTAGGCGGGGAAGGACCGGGGAGCTGTTTTTT	CASSFRRGRTGELFF
TRBV28	NA	NA	TRBJ1-1	TGTGCCAGCAGCCTTCCAGCCCGGGGCAGGGTAGTCTATGAAGCTTTCTTT	CASSLPARGRVVYEAFF
TRBV7-6	many	NA	TRBJ2-1	TGTGCCAGCAGCTTAGCAAGGCCTAGCCTGTATGAGCAGTTCTTC	CASSLARPSLYEQFF
TRBV7-6	NA	NA	TRBJ1-5	TGTGCCAGCAGCTTAGCGTCCGGTACCAATCAGCCCCGGCATTTT	CASSLASGTNQPRHF
TRBV7-6	NA	NA	TRBJ1-2	TGTGCCAGCAGCTTATTAGCAGGAGCGGACTATGGCTACACCTTC	CASSLLAGADYGYTF
TRBV20-1	NA	TRBD2	TRBJ2-1	TGCAGTGCTAGTTTTCGCGGGAGGGCCCGTCTTAATTTCCGTGAGCAGTTCTTC	CSASFRGRARLNFREQFF
TRBV28	NA	TRBD2	TRBJ2-1	TGTGCCAGCATCGCGGGGGGGCCGATCCCCCATGAGCAGTTCTTC	CASIAGGPIPHEQFF
TRBV19	few	NA	TRBJ2-7	TGTGCCAGTAAGTCCTCCCGGACCTCCTACGAGCAGTACTTC	CASKSSRTSYEQYF
TRBV10-3	NA	NA	TRBJ1-6	TGTGCCATCAGATCGGGGTCCTATAATTCACCCCTCCACTTT	CAIRSGSYNSPLHF
TRBV6-6	few	NA	TRBJ2-1	TGTGCCAGCAGCCAAGCGGGTGCCCACTACAATGAGCAGTTCTTC	CASSQAGAHYNEQFF
TRBV28	many	TRBD1	TRBJ2-4	TGTGCCAGCTGTGGGACAGGCATTAACATTCAGTACTTC	CASCGTGINIQYF
TRBV12-3/TRBV12-4	few	TRBD2	TRBJ2-1	TGTGCCAGCAGTACCCTCTCTAGCGGGAGGGCCACCAATGAGCAGTTCTTC	CASSTLSSGRATNEQFF
TRBV27	NA	NA	TRBJ1-5	TGTGCCAGCAGTTTTAGGGGGGGGAATAGCAATCAGCCCCAGCATTTT	CASSFRGGNSNQPQHF
TRBV7-6	NA	NA	TRBJ1-5	TGTGCCAGCAGCGCAGACAAAACGCCCCAGCATTTT	CASSADKTPQHF
TRBV20-1	NA	NA	TRBJ2-5	TGCAGTGCTAGATCAGAGACCCAGTACTTC	CSARSETQYF
TRBV12-3/TRBV12-4	NA	NA	TRBJ2-1	TGTGCCGGCCGCCAGGGCGTTGGGAATGAGCAGTTCTTC	CAGRQGVGNEQFF
TRBV19	NA	NA	TRBJ1-3	TGTGCCAGTAGTCCACCCGGGACCGCCAACTCTGGAAACACCATATATTTT	CASSPPGTANSGNTIYF
TRBV7-9	few	NA	TRBJ1-2	TGTGCCAGCAGCCCAAACAGGGTAGATGGCTACACCTTC	CASSPNRVDGYTF
TRBV9	NA	NA	TRBJ2-1	TGTGCCAGCAGCGTAGGTGGTGAGCAGTTCTTC	CASSVGGEQFF
TRBV3-1	few	NA	TRBJ1-1	TGTGCCAGCAGCCCAAAGGGGGGTCGAGCTTTCTTT	CASSPKGGRAFF
TRBV29-1	NA	TRBD2	TRBJ2-7	TGCAGCGTTGAAATCGGGACTAGCTCCTACGAGCAGTACTTC	CSVEIGTSSYEQYF
TRBV28	NA	NA	TRBJ1-1	TGTGCCAGCAGTTTGGTGGGGGGAAGGGTCACTGAAGCTTTCTTT	CASSLVGGRVTEAFF
TRBV9	NA	NA	TRBJ2-2	TGTGACAGCAGCGGGTTGGTGCGGGCCGGGGAGCTGTTTTTT	CDSSGLVRAGELFF
TRBV4-2	few	NA	TRBJ1-6	TGTGCCAGCAGCCAAGCCCCGGGGGATTCACCCCTCCACTTT	CASSQAPGDSPLHF
TRBV12-3/TRBV12-4	many	NA	TRBJ1-2	TGTGCCAGCAGTCACACCAGGGCGGCGGTGTCGGATGGCTACACCTTC	CASSHTRAAVSDGYTF
TRBV25-1	NA	NA	TRBJ1-5	TGTGCCAGCAGTGAAGGACACAGGAGAGATAGCAATCAGCCCCAGCATTTT	CASSEGHRRDSNQPQHF
TRBV11-2	NA	NA	TRBJ1-6	TGTGCCAGCAGCTTAGGAAGGCCGAATAGCTCACCCCTCCACTTT	CASSLGRPNSSPLHF
TRBV7-2	NA	NA	TRBJ2-2	TGTGCCAGCAGCTTAAGAGCGCCGAACACCGGGGAGCTGTTTTTT	CASSLRAPNTGELFF
TRBV7-2	NA	NA	TRBJ1-3	TGTGCCAGCAGCTTAGTAGCCCGAGACACCGGAAACGCCATATATTTT	CASSLVARDTGNAIYF
TRBV5-6	NA	NA	TRBJ2-7	TGTGCCAGCAGCTTGACAGACTACACCTACGAGCAGTACTTC	CASSLTDYTYEQYF
TRBV15	NA	TRBD2	TRBJ2-3	TGTGCCACCAGCAAGGGTGCCAGCGGGAGAGGAGATACGCAGTATTTT	CATSKGASGRGDTQYF
TRBV20-1	few	NA	TRBJ1-2	TGCAGTGCTAGCAGCCGGGATCCGCAGGGCTACACCTTC	CSASSRDPQGYTF
TRBV7-8	NA	TRBD1	TRBJ1-3	TGTGCCAGCAGCCCCTACGCCGCTTGGGACAGTCGCTCTGGAAACACCATATATTTT	CASSPYAAWDSRSGNTIYF
TRBV19	NA	NA	TRBJ1-4	TGTGCCAGTAGTATATATTACAGCGCAACTAATGAAAAACTGTTTTTT	CASSIYYSATNEKLFF
TRBV7-7	NA	TRBD1	TRBJ2-5	TGTGCTAGCAGCCGGGACAGGGAGCAGACCCAGTACTTC	CASSRDREQTQYF
TRBV6-6	NA	NA	TRBJ2-1	TGTGCCAGCAGTTACTTTAGCGATGAGCAGTTCTTC	CASSYFSDEQFF
TRBV7-9	few	TRBD1	TRBJ1-1	TGTGCCAGCAGCCCACTAGGACAGGGGGCTTTCGCTGAAGCTTTCTTT	CASSPLGQGAFAEAFF
TRBV7-2	NA	TRBD2	TRBJ2-7	TGTGCCAGCAGCTTTGGGCGGGGGAGTCGTGCCGAGCAGTACTTC	CASSFGRGSRAEQYF
TRBV29-1	few	TRBD1	TRBJ1-3	TGCAGCGTATCGGGACAGGGATCCCCCTTCTCTGGAAACACCATATATTTT	CSVSGQGSPFSGNTIYF
TRBV10-3	few	NA	TRBJ1-1	TGTGCCATCAGTGGGGCAAGGGGGGAGAGCACTGAAGCTTTCTTT	CAISGARGESTEAFF
TRBV7-8	many	NA	TRBJ2-7	TGTGCCAGCAGCTTAGTTCAGAGCGAGCAGTACTTC	CASSLVQSEQYF
TRBV20-1	few	NA	TRBJ1-1	TGCAGTGCTAGAGATCGCAGGGGTGGGAACACTGAAGCTTTCTTT	CSARDRRGGNTEAFF
TRBV11-3	few	TRBD2	TRBJ2-1	TGTGCCAGCAGCTGGACTAGCGGGAATTACAATGAGCAGTTCTTC	CASSWTSGNYNEQFF
TRBV15	NA	NA	TRBJ1-6	TGTGCCACCAGCAGGGGAGGCTCACCCCTCCACTTT	CATSRGGSPLHF
TRBV5-8	NA	TRBD1	TRBJ2-5	TGTGCCAGCAGCTTGGAGGTGACAGGGCGAGAGACCCAGTACTTC	CASSLEVTGRETQYF
TRBV5-4	NA	NA	TRBJ1-6	TGTGCCAGCAGCCCCCCGGGCCTCGGATTTAATTCACCCCTCCACTTT	CASSPPGLGFNSPLHF
TRBV28	few	NA	TRBJ2-1	TGTGCCAGCAGCTCTTCCCCTGGGGCGGTGAATGAGCAGTTCTTC	CASSSSPGAVNEQFF
TRBV28	few	NA	TRBJ2-7	TGTGCCAGCAGCTCCCTTCGAGACTTACCCTACGAGCAGTACTTC	CASSSLRDLPYEQYF
TRBV27	NA	TRBD1	TRBJ2-6	TGTGCCAGCAGAACGGGACAGGGTCTATCTGGGGCCAACGTCCTGACTTTC	CASRTGQGLSGANVLTF
TRBV5-1	NA	TRBD1	TRBJ1-1	TGCGCCAGCAGCTCTTCCGGGACAGGGGACACTGAAGCTTTCTTT	CASSSSGTGDTEAFF
TRBV7-8	NA	TRBD1	TRBJ2-3	TGTGCCAGCACCTTAGTTCGATTTGGGACAGGAGTGCATACGCAGTATTTT	CASTLVRFGTGVHTQYF
TRBV28	few	NA	TRBJ1-4	TGTGCCAGCAGTCTGAGAAATGAAAAACTGTTTTTT	CASSLRNEKLFF
TRBV6-1	NA	NA	TRBJ2-1	TGTGCCAGCAGCCCATGGGAGGGGGCGAATGAGCAGTTCTTC	CASSPWEGANEQFF
TRBV5-4	NA	NA	TRBJ2-1	TGTGCCAGCAGCTCGACTACTCTTATCTCCTACAATGAGCAGTTCTTC	CASSSTTLISYNEQFF